These 16 T cell receptor beta chains were all obtained from the same sample, sequenced in a study of T cells in Graves' hyperthyroidism and ophthalmopathy. Amplified regions were TCR beta CDR3 sequences from RNA transcripts. The HTBI set primed first-round TCR CDR3 RT-PCR. MiXCR, applied by TCRdb to the multiplex PCR reads, yields one record per CDR3 protein. The sample shows some 500,000 distinct CDR3 sequences, roughly 24% of them seen only once. Sequenced input: blood. These receptor sequences come from a woman aged 25-40 years with Graves' ophthalmopathy.

The genes are TRBV6-2 or TRBV6-3 and TRBJ2-2; TRBD1 matches at 7 bases. CDR1 is MNHEY and CDR2 is SVGEGT in the germline V gene. The CDR3 contains 15 residues. V gave up 1 base and J gave up 4 bases; unmatched junction bases: 3. CDR3 sequence: CASSYYRQGTGELFF. In DNA, the CDR3 is TGTGCCAGCAGTTACTACCGACAGGGCACCGGGGAGCTGTTTTTT.

Points on this clonotype: An end of the junction does not agree with germline; a read error may underlie this. The CDR3, as DNA: TGTGCCAGCAGCACAGGGCAGACAGCCAAAAACATTAAGTACTTC. Translating it yields CASSTGQTAKNIKYF. The chain couples TRBV28 to TRBJ2-4; weak D call: TRBD1 (6 bases). The CDR3 runs to 15 residues. CDR1 is MDHEN and CDR2 is SYDVKM in the germline V gene.

This clonotype was observed at least ten times. The J gene is TRBJ1-2, the V gene TRBV7-3, with a tentative D call TRBD1 (6 bases). V lost 7 bases and J lost 4, with 16 bases in between. CDR1 is SGHTA and CDR2 is FQGTGA in the germline V gene. The CDR3 has 14 amino acids. The CDR3 protein is CASNEGGGFYGYTF. The DNA of the CDR3 is TGTGCCAGCAACGAGGGGGGCGGATTCTATGGCTACACCTTC.

This clonotype has a count of ten or more. The rearrangement uses TRBV10-1 and TRBJ1-1, with D unresolved. Trimming pared 6 bases from V and 0 bases from J, leaving 8 bases between. Germline lookup yields CDR1 WNHNN and CDR2 SYGVQD (reference sequence). CDR3 length equals 13 residues. The CDR3 DNA is TGCGCCAGCAGGAACAACATGAACACTGAAGCTTTCTTT. It is translated as CASRNNMNTEAFF.

This clonotype was observed a few times. This may be a read error: a much more frequent sequence differs by one nucleotide. The chain has TRBV28 and TRBJ1-2; D not certain. Germline V gene lookup returns CDR1 MDHEN and CDR2 SYDVKM. This CDR3 is 11 amino acids long. For the CDR3, the DNA is TGTTCCAGCAGACCGTCCTATGGCTACACCTTC. Protein product: CSSRPSYGYTF.

This clonotype was found many times. This chain links TRBV7-2 with TRBJ2-5; 10 bases match TRBD2. V gave up 2 bases and J gave up 3 bases; unmatched junction bases: 6. This CDR3 has 16 residues. Germline V CDR1 and CDR2: SGHTA, FQGNSA. In DNA form, the CDR3 reads TGTGCCAGCAGCTTATCGGGACTAGCGATAGAAGAGACCCAGTACTTC. Protein sequence: CASSLSGLAIEETQYF.

This clonotype was seen at least ten times. The rearrangement uses TRBV20-1 and TRBJ1-1, with 8 bases identical to TRBD1. The CDR3 extends over 14 amino acids. After removal of 5 bases from V and 0 bases from J, the junction contained 5 bases not matched to a gene. Germline V gene sequence: CDR1 DFQATT, CDR2 SNEGSKA (reference sequence). Here the CDR3 reads CSAPRQGLNTEAFF. The CDR3 region has the DNA TGCAGTGCTCCGAGACAGGGGCTGAACACTGAAGCTTTCTTT.

Note on this clonotype: One base away lies a much larger clone, so this may be a sequencing read error. This sequence joins TRBV2 and TRBJ2-5; D gene uncertain. Germline values: CDR1 SNHLY, CDR2 FYNNEI. The CDR3 is 13 amino acids. V dropped 3 bases and J dropped 0 bases, with 5 bases sitting between them. Written as DNA, the CDR3 is TGTGCCAGCAGTGAGCAGAACCAAGAGACCCAGTACTTC. The encoded protein is CASSEQNQETQYF.

This clonotype was observed many times. J is TRBJ2-7 and V is TRBV11-2, with D possibly TRBD2 on 5 matching bases. Germline CDR1 and CDR2: SGHAT and FQNNGV. The ends were cut back, 4 bases at V and 3 bases at J, with 10 bases in the middle. The CDR3 length is 13 residues. For the CDR3, the DNA is TGTGCCAGCAGCTGGACTCCTTTCTACGAGCAGTACTTC. Protein product: CASSWTPFYEQYF.

This clonotype came up many times. It may be a read error: a sequence one base away is much more abundant. It is likely a read error, because the conserved phenylalanine at the end of the CDR3 is missing. V gene TRBV6-1 combines with J gene TRBJ1-1; D may be TRBD1 (5 bases). CDR3 length equals 14 residues. Trimming shortened V by 7 bases and J by 6 bases, and 18 bases separated the two germline ends. Germline V gives CDR1 MNHNS, CDR2 SASEGT. The DNA of the CDR3 is TGTGCCAGCAAGCGGGGGATAATAGGCGCTGAAGCTTTCTCT. Translated, it gives CASKRGIIGAEAFS.

This clonotype was counted ten times or more. This chain links TRBV20-1 with TRBJ2-7; maybe TRBD2 (5 bases). Trimming shortened V by 6 bases and J by 3 bases, and 18 bases separated the two germline ends. Looked up from germline, CDR1 is DFQATT and CDR2 is SNEGSKA (reference sequence). There are 14 residues in the CDR3. The CDR3 sequence: CSALRSGGNYEQYF. In nucleotides, the CDR3 is TGCAGTGCCCTCCGGAGCGGCGGAAACTACGAGCAGTACTTC.

V gene TRBV20-1 combines with J gene TRBJ1-2, with D tentatively TRBD1 (5 bases). V dropped 6 bases and J dropped 3 bases, with 8 bases sitting between them. The germline V gene encodes CDR1 DFQATT and CDR2 SNEGSKA (reference sequence). This CDR3 has 11 residues. CDR3 amino acids: CSAPTDYGYTF. The CDR3 DNA reads TGCAGTGCGCCGACAGACTATGGCTACACCTTC.

This rearrangement joins TRBV12-3 or TRBV12-4 to TRBJ2-7; 9 nucleotides agree with TRBD1. After removal of 5 bases from V and 1 base from J, the junction contained 6 bases not matched to a gene. CDR3 length: 15 residues. CDR3 sequence: CASSEGTGRSYEQYF. CDR3 DNA sequence: TGTGCCAGCAGTGAAGGGACAGGGCGATCCTACGAGCAGTACTTC.

A remark on this clonotype: A much larger clone sits a single nucleotide away, making a read error possible. Because the CDR3 is missing its conserved closing phenylalanine or tryptophan, this is likely a read error. The rearrangement uses TRBV7-3 and TRBJ2-7; 7 bases fit TRBD2. Germline CDR1 reads SGHTA; CDR2 reads FQGTGA. The CDR3 consists of 13 residues. V lost 3 bases to trimming and J lost 5 bases; unmatched junction nucleotides: 4. The CDR3 region is CASSLAGVHEQYY. The DNA for the CDR3 is TGTGCCAGCAGCTTGGCGGGAGTGCACGAGCAGTACTAC.

The chain has TRBV20-1 and TRBJ2-7; D call uncertain. The CDR3 runs 15 residues. V gave up 3 bases and J gave up 3 bases, with 18 bases separating them. Germline lookup yields CDR1 DFQATT and CDR2 SNEGSKA (reference sequence). CDR3 region: CSASPNTKQNYEQYF. The CDR3 nucleotides read TGCAGTGCTAGCCCCAACACGAAGCAAAACTACGAGCAGTACTTC.

The sample holds many counts of this clonotype. This rearrangement joins TRBV5-1 to TRBJ2-7; D gene uncertain. Germline CDR1 is SGHRS and CDR2 is YFSETQ. V gave up 1 base and J gave up 0 bases, with 8 bases separating them. The CDR3 spans 14 residues. CDR3 region: CASSLFPASYEQYF. CDR3 in DNA: TGCGCCAGCAGCTTGTTCCCGGCCTCCTACGAGCAGTACTTC.